These T cell receptor beta chains were read from a single sample in a study of radiotherapy plus CTLA-4 blockade in lung cancer. Clones were read by immunoSEQ multiplex PCR, and TCRdb kept only the in-frame ones, dropping some. Found here are 100,000 or so clones, approximately 80% of them singletons; the top ten hold 14% to 15%. The input for sequencing was peripheral blood, taken from a patient treated with radiotherapy plus ipilimumab. All receptors derive from a human donor with non-small cell lung cancer that progressed on radiotherapy plus ipilimumab. The CDR3 runs from the conserved cysteine through the conserved F or W. A D gene is named only where the DNA matches it firmly.

J gene: TRBJ1-4
V gene: TRBV30
D gene: TRBD1
CDR3 protein: CAWSWGTGEKLFF

J gene: TRBJ1-2
V gene: TRBV5-4
D gene: .
CDR3 protein: CASSLAGGDGYTF

J gene: TRBJ2-7
V gene: TRBV19
D gene: .
CDR3 protein: CASSPGTQQYF

J gene: TRBJ2-7
V gene: TRBV5-6
D gene: .
CDR3 protein: CASSSFHEQYF

J gene: TRBJ2-1
V gene: TRBV6-5
D gene: TRBD1
CDR3 protein: CASSSGQGNNNEQFF

J gene: TRBJ2-3
V gene: TRBV7-9
D gene: TRBD2
CDR3 protein: CASSLGGGGDTQYF

J gene: TRBJ2-1
V gene: TRBV27
D gene: .
CDR3 protein: CASSRLGDIAYNEQFF

J gene: TRBJ2-7
V gene: TRBV29-1
D gene: .
CDR3 protein: CSAWGGDRSYEQYF

J gene: TRBJ2-7
V gene: TRBV6-6
D gene: TRBD1
CDR3 protein: CASTRTGFSEQYF

J gene: TRBJ1-5
V gene: TRBV5-1
D gene: .
CDR3 protein: CASSFSGDNQPQHF

J gene: TRBJ1-2
V gene: TRBV2
D gene: TRBD1
CDR3 protein: CATHLTGYYGYTF

J gene: TRBJ1-1
V gene: TRBV12-5
D gene: .
CDR3 protein: CASGSPPGNTEAFF

J gene: TRBJ1-1
V gene: TRBV5-5
D gene: TRBD1
CDR3 protein: CASSLAPRQGGATEAFF

J gene: TRBJ2-1
V gene: TRBV19
D gene: .
CDR3 protein: CASSRTGARPYNEQFF

J gene: TRBJ2-7
V gene: TRBV14
D gene: TRBD1
CDR3 protein: CASSQSRDRGYEQYF